A single sample is the source of the 28 T cell receptor beta chains below, sequenced in a study of control samples from healthy donors and cancer patients. Profiled with immunoSEQ multiplex PCR; TCRdb holds only in-frame clones, not every one. The repertoire holds roughly 99,000 clones, with almost 85% as singletons. Sequencing was done on a sample of blood. These receptors were taken from a man aged 60-69 years in good health.

The rearrangement links TRBV7-3 to TRBJ2-1; D perhaps matches TRBD1 (6 bases). The V gene's germline CDR1 is SGHTA and CDR2 FQGTGA. The CDR3 extends over 15 amino acids. The germline V and J ends were trimmed by 3 bases and 2 bases, with 11 bases remaining between them. CDR3: CASSLVGAPYNEQFF. The CDR3 nucleotides are TGTGCCAGCAGCTTGGTGGGGGCGCCCTACAATGAGCAGTTCTTC. The whole variable domain, remainder taken from reference TRBV7-3 and TRBJ2-1, is GAGVSQTPSNKVTEKGKYVELRCDPISGHTALYWYRQSLGQGPEFLIYFQGTGAADDSGLPNDRFFAVRPEGSVSTLKIQRTERGDSAVYLCASSLVGAPYNEQFFGPGTRLTVL.

CDR3: CASSVKSGTEAFF. CDR3 coding DNA: TGTGCCAGCAGCGTTAAGAGCGGCACTGAAGCTTTCTTT. The chain carries TRBV9 and TRBJ1-1, with D unclear. V dropped 2 bases and J dropped 4 bases, with 9 bases sitting between them. The CDR3 runs to 13 residues. Germline values: CDR1 SGDLS, CDR2 YYNGEE.

The rearrangement links TRBV27 to TRBJ2-5, with 9 bases lining up with TRBD1. CDR3 size: 17 residues. Germline V lookup: CDR1 MNHEY, CDR2 SMNVEV (reference sequence). J was trimmed by 5 bases and V by 4 bases; bases with no gene match: 14. CDR3 amino acids: CASSSLNAGTGIETQYF. The CDR3 DNA follows: TGTGCCAGCAGTTCGCTCAATGCCGGGACAGGGATTGAGACCCAGTACTTC.

The chain couples TRBV3-1 (or the pseudogene TRBV3-2) to TRBJ2-7; TRBD1 matches at 8 bases. In germline, CDR1 is LGHDT, CDR2 YNNKEL (reference sequence). This CDR3 has 15 residues. V trimming: 1 base; J trimming: 6 bases; junction bases outside the gene matches: 8. CDR3 nucleotide sequence: TGTGCCAGCAGCCAAGTGGGGCAGGGGGCGTCCGAGCAGTACTTC. Amino acids: CASSQVGQGASEQYF.

For this clone: The same CDR3 arises from other DNA sequences in this sample as well. The V and J genes are TRBV30 and TRBJ1-5, with D perhaps TRBD1 (6 bases). Per germline, CDR1 GTSNPN and CDR2 SVGIG (reference sequence). This CDR3 spans 13 amino acids. Trimming cost V 1 base and J 2 bases, with 6 bases left between them. CDR3 DNA sequence: TGTGCCTGGAGTGGGACAGGCAATCAGCCCCAGCATTTT. It encodes CAWSGTGNQPQHF.

The chain couples TRBV29-1 to TRBJ1-5, with no clear D. This CDR3 has 13 amino acids. The V gene's germline CDR1 is SQVTM and CDR2 ANQGSEA. The germline V and J ends were trimmed by 5 bases and 0 bases, with 8 bases remaining between them. CDR3 nucleotide sequence: TGCAGCGTTTCCGACGGTAGCAATCAGCCCCAGCATTTT. It yields the protein CSVSDGSNQPQHF.

The genes are TRBV5-8 and TRBJ2-3; 10 nucleotides align to TRBD2. The CDR3 covers 15 residues. Per germline, CDR1 SGHTS and CDR2 YDEGEE. V shed 3 bases, J shed 2 bases, and the junction held 3 bases outside the gene matches. This CDR3 is CASSWGLATTDTQYF. The DNA for the CDR3 is TGTGCCAGCAGCTGGGGACTAGCGACCACAGATACGCAGTATTTT.

As for this clone: The junction shows a germline mismatch at one end, possibly a read error. The genes are TRBV30 and TRBJ1-6; TRBD1 is a possible D gene (6 bases). Per the germline V gene, CDR1 is GTSNPN and CDR2 is SVGIG (reference sequence). The CDR3 is 14 amino acids. The CDR3 nucleotides are TGCGCAACTTGGGGGCTAGCTAGGAATTCACCCCTCCACTTT. It is translated as CATWGLARNSPLHF.

This chain joins TRBV6-5 and TRBJ2-2; D uncertain. The V and J ends lost 7 bases and 4 bases respectively, with 7 bases between them. This CDR3 contains 12 residues. From germline, CDR1 is MNHEY and CDR2 SVGAGI. The CDR3 bases are TGTGCCAGCACGGACGGCACCGGGGAGCTGTTTTTT. Residues: CASTDGTGELFF.

The chain's CDR3 is CASSIRDSLYEQYF. The CDR3 DNA follows: TGTGCCAGTAGTATCCGGGACAGTCTCTACGAGCAGTACTTC. The chain combines TRBV19 with TRBJ2-7; 7 bases align to TRBD1. There are 14 residues in the CDR3. Germline CDR1 LNHDA, CDR2 SQIVND (reference sequence). V was pared by 3 bases and J by 3 bases, with 5 bases of the junction left unmatched.

The chain recombines TRBV6-5 with TRBJ2-1; 10 nucleotides align to TRBD2. J was trimmed by 7 bases and V by 7 bases; bases with no gene match: 7. The CDR3 runs to 14 residues. Germline CDR1 is MNHEY and CDR2 is SVGAGI. CDR3: CASNRSGRLNEQFF. The CDR3 DNA sequence: TGTGCCAGCAATCGTAGCGGGAGGCTTAATGAGCAGTTCTTC.

This chain connects TRBV28 to TRBJ2-7; TRBD1 matches 7 bases. The CDR3 length is 15 residues. V shed 5 bases and J 2 bases; nucleotides not matched to a gene: 9. The germline V gene has CDR1 MDHEN and CDR2 SYDVKM. The CDR3 region is CASSDHRGFTYEQYF. CDR3 bases: TGTGCCAGCAGTGACCACAGGGGTTTCACCTACGAGCAGTACTTC.

This clone has just a few counts. The chain links TRBV6-1 to TRBJ1-2; TRBD1 aligns across 7 bases. The CDR3 length is 16 residues. Germline loops: CDR1 MNHNS, CDR2 SASEGT. The V segment lost 0 bases and the J segment 8 bases; nucleotides outside the gene matches: 12. CDR3 region: CASSEARGQTRSGYTF. Here the CDR3 DNA reads TGTGCCAGCAGTGAAGCTCGGGGACAGACGAGATCCGGCTACACCTTC.

This clone appeared a single time. The V call is TRBV10-3, the J call TRBJ1-2, with D perhaps matching TRBD1 (6 bases). V lost 2 bases to trimming and J lost 13 bases, with 14 bases between them. This CDR3 is built from 12 residues. The V gene's germline CDR1 is ENHRY and CDR2 SYGVKD. The CDR3 region has the DNA TGTGCCATCAGTGAGGGGGGCCCCGGCCTCACCTTC. Residues: CAISEGGPGLTF.

About this clone itself: Germline and junction disagree at one end, which may indicate a read error. The chain couples TRBV5-4 to TRBJ2-1; 8 nucleotides align to TRBD1. Germline V gene lookup returns CDR1 SGHNT and CDR2 YYREEE (reference sequence). This CDR3 spans 16 amino acids. The CDR3 sequence is CASSRQQGGPYNKQFF. The CDR3 coding sequence is TGTGCCAGCAGCCGGCAACAGGGGGGCCCCTACAATAAGCAGTTCTTC.

This rearrangement joins TRBV9 to TRBJ2-3; D unresolved. The CDR3 has 15 residues. Germline CDR1 SGDLS, CDR2 YYNGEE. V lost 0 bases, J lost 2 bases, and 10 bases lay in between. This CDR3 is CASSVGSADTDTQYF. For the CDR3, the DNA is TGTGCCAGCAGCGTAGGATCGGCGGACACAGATACGCAGTATTTT. The full variable domain, with the rest looked up from reference TRBV9 and TRBJ2-3, is DSGVTQTPKHLITATGQRVTLRCSPRSGDLSVYWYQQSLDQGLQFLIQYYNGEERAKGNILERFSAQQFPDLHSELNLSSLELGDSALYFCASSVGSADTDTQYFGPGTRLTVL.

J is TRBJ2-3 and V is TRBV6-5; D is unclear. Between the trimmed V and J ends, which lost 5 bases and 6 bases, there was a span of 15 bases. The CDR3 contains 14 residues. Germline V gene data show CDR1 as MNHEY and CDR2 as SVGAGI. The CDR3, as DNA: TGTGCCAGCAGTCTCTGGACGCGACTTGATACGCAGTATTTT. Its translation is CASSLWTRLDTQYF.

The chain recombines TRBV10-2 with TRBJ2-1; D call uncertain. The CDR3 sequence is 15 residues long. Trimming stripped 3 bases from V and 3 bases from J, with 12 bases between. Germline CDR1 reads WSHSY; CDR2 reads SAAADI. As DNA, the CDR3 is TGCGCCAGCAGTGAATCTGGTGGGGTCTACAATGAGCAGTTCTTC. Protein sequence: CASSESGGVYNEQFF.

This chain connects TRBV10-3 to TRBJ2-3, with TRBD1 matching 9 bases. Germline loops: CDR1 ENHRY, CDR2 SYGVKD. This CDR3 region has 15 residues. V trimming: 6 bases; J trimming: 1 base; junction bases outside the gene matches: 5. The CDR3 DNA reads TGTGCCATCAGGACACAGGGGGCAGGCACAGATACGCAGTATTTT. As protein: CAIRTQGAGTDTQYF.

This clone turned up a few times. CDR3 protein: CASGVSSGTAINQPQHF. CDR3 bases: TGTGCTAGTGGTGTCTCCTCCGGGACAGCAATCAATCAGCCCCAGCATTTT. The V and J genes are TRBV12-5 and TRBJ1-5, with 7 bases matching TRBD1. J lost 3 bases, V lost 5 bases, and 13 bases had no gene match. Per the germline V gene, CDR1 is LGHNT and CDR2 is FRNRAP. This CDR3 has 17 amino acids.

The sample holds one count of this clone. This sequence joins TRBV5-1 and TRBJ2-2; 8 nucleotides agree with TRBD1. Germline V gives CDR1 SGHRS, CDR2 YFSETQ. Trimming removed 7 bases from V and 0 bases from J; junction bases left unmatched: 11. This CDR3 is built from 17 residues. The CDR3 here is CASFRRQGASNTGELFF. For the CDR3, the DNA is TGCGCCAGCTTTAGGCGGCAGGGGGCATCGAACACCGGGGAGCTGTTTTTT.

The chain uses TRBV2 and TRBJ2-3; 10 bases are shared with TRBD1. With V trimmed by 3 bases and J by 1 base, 1 base remained unmatched. The CDR3 totals 15 residues. Germline V gene sequence: CDR1 SNHLY, CDR2 FYNNEI. The CDR3 region has the DNA TGTGCCAGCAGTGACGGGACAGGGGGCACAGATACGCAGTATTTT. As protein: CASSDGTGGTDTQYF.

The rearrangement joins TRBV10-3 to TRBJ1-2; TRBD1 is a possible D gene (6 bases). CDR1 is ENHRY, CDR2 SYGVKD, per germline. The V gene lost 7 bases and the J gene lost 12 bases, with 18 bases spanning the gap. The CDR3 is 12 amino acids. CDR3 residues: CAIKGTGTWHTF. The CDR3 nucleotides are TGTGCCATCAAGGGCACAGGGACTTGGCACACCTTC.

This chain connects TRBV12-3 or TRBV12-4 to TRBJ2-1; tentative D call: TRBD1 (5 bases). Trimming removed 3 bases from V and 4 bases from J, with 7 bases in between. The CDR3 loop spans 13 amino acids. For the CDR3, the DNA is TGTGCCAGCAGTTTCTCAGGGTACAATGAGCAGTTCTTC. This gives the protein CASSFSGYNEQFF.

J is TRBJ2-1 and V is TRBV6-5, with D perhaps matching TRBD2 (6 bases). Germline lookup yields CDR1 MNHEY and CDR2 SVGAGI. The CDR3 is 13 residues long. V lost 7 bases to trimming and J lost 4 bases, with 11 bases between them. This CDR3 is CASKPGGYNEQFF. DNA of the CDR3: TGTGCCAGCAAACCCGGGGGTTACAATGAGCAGTTCTTC.

The gene calls are TRBV27 and TRBJ1-2, with a possible D match to TRBD1 (5 bases). From germline, CDR1 is MNHEY and CDR2 SMNVEV (reference sequence). The CDR3 covers 15 residues. The V end lost 4 bases, the J end lost 6 bases, and 18 bases lay between the germline ends. The CDR3 DNA sequence: TGTGCCAGCAGTTACCGGTCGGGGGTCAAAAATGGCTACACCTTC. It is translated as CASSYRSGVKNGYTF.

This chain links TRBV11-3 with TRBJ1-1, with TRBD1 matching 7 bases. The germline CDR1 and CDR2 sequences are SGHNT and YENEEA. The CDR3 runs to 16 residues. The ends lost 4 bases at V and 1 base at J; junction bases unmatched: 9. The CDR3 region has the DNA TGTGCCAGCAGCTCGCGTGGGGACAGAGGGAACACTGAAGCTTTCTTT. This sequence encodes CASSSRGDRGNTEAFF.

The chain has TRBV9 and TRBJ2-2; D is unclear. CDR3 length equals 13 residues. Trimming took off 0 bases at V and 4 bases at J, with 4 bases between the two ends. Germline V gene data show CDR1 as SGDLS and CDR2 as YYNGEE. The CDR3 DNA reads TGTGCCAGCAGCGTAGTATCCACCGGGGAGCTGTTTTTT. Translated, it gives CASSVVSTGELFF.